This T cell receptor beta chain emerged from a study of CD8+CD57+ T cells in acquired aplastic anemia. At the level of the study: Sorted CD4+ and CD8+ cells gave a mean 3.2 ug DNA, range roughly 0.18 to 27.4 ug.

Genomic DNA acted as the template from which TCR beta VDJ combination and CDR3 sequence profiling were carried out. TCRdb independently ran MiXCR on the reads; one entry per CDR3 protein. The sample contains 450,000 to 600,000 distinct CDR3 sequences, around 33% of which appear only once. Study-level points and caveats: Researchers reported that CD8+ Simpson's diversity was not significantly different in patients versus controls.

CDR1 is LNHDA, CDR2 SQIVND, per germline (reference sequence). This CDR3 is built from 13 residues. V was trimmed by 6 bases and J by 7 bases, leaving 15 bases between them. Patients included in sequencing had previously demonstrated CD8+CD57+ cell expansion by flow cytometry. Many counts were recorded for this clonotype. Its antigen remains unknown. This chain uses TRBV19 with TRBJ1-1, with a tentative D call TRBD1 (5 bases). The material sequenced was sorted CD4+, CD8+, or CD8+CD57+ T cells (not recorded which) from PBMCs. This clonotype originated in a human donor with aplastic anemia. CDR3 residues: CASSRVRDDEAFF. The CDR3 DNA follows: TGTGCCAGTAGCAGGGTAAGAGATGATGAAGCTTTCTTT.